A single sample gave rise to the 27 T cell receptor beta chains below, sequenced in a study of human T cells and chemical hapten exposure. TCRdb reprocessed the RACE reads with MiXCR, giving one entry per CDR3 protein. The sample has some 78,000 distinct CDR3 sequences, about 8.6% seen once. Time point denoted: healthy volunteer bleed at 6 weeks. Unfractionated whole blood served as the source for total RNA extraction. Sequences were obtained from whole blood. All receptors come from a male donor in good health. Some clones in this sample may be carry-over from other donors' samples.

This clonotype was seen only a few times. The chain employs TRBV2 and TRBJ2-5; 8 nucleotides agree with TRBD2. The trim removed 2 bases at V and 4 bases at J, leaving 6 bases unmatched. This CDR3 is built from 15 residues. CDR1 SNHLY and CDR2 FYNNEI come from the germline V gene. The CDR3 DNA reads as TGTGCCAGCAGTGAACGAGCGGGAGCAGTAGAGACCCAGTACTTC. This sequence encodes CASSERAGAVETQYF. The full variable domain, its missing parts supplied by reference TRBV2 and TRBJ2-5, is EPEVTQTPSHQVTQMGQEVILRCVPISNHLYFYWYRQILGQKVEFLVSFYNNEISEKSEIFDDQFSVERPDGSNFTLKIRSTKLEDSAMYFCASSERAGAVETQYFGPGTRLLVL.

This chain joins TRBV29-1 and TRBJ2-6; 7 positions agree with TRBD1. V trimming: 6 bases; J trimming: 1 base; junction bases outside the gene matches: 9. The germline V gene encodes CDR1 SQVTM and CDR2 ANQGSEA. The CDR3 has 16 residues. This CDR3 reads CSVGQVVLSGANVLTF. The CDR3 nucleotides are TGCAGCGTCGGACAGGTCGTGTTATCTGGGGCCAACGTCCTGACTTTC.

This chain connects TRBV4-1 to TRBJ2-3, with 16 bases aligning to TRBD2. Germline-derived CDR1 and CDR2 are MGHRA and YSYEKL. The V gene end was trimmed by 3 bases and the J gene end by 2 bases; junction bases not matched to a gene: 11. The CDR3 loop spans 20 amino acids. The CDR3 loop reads CASSQGLAGGPREPTDTQYF. CDR3 nucleotide sequence: TGCGCCAGCAGCCAGGGACTAGCGGGAGGGCCTAGGGAGCCCACAGATACGCAGTATTTT.

The rearrangement joins TRBV27 to TRBJ2-3; possibly TRBD2 for D (7 bases). Germline V gene lookup returns CDR1 MNHEY and CDR2 SMNVEV (reference sequence). Trimming took 7 bases from V and 0 from J, leaving 17 bases between them. This CDR3 has 16 amino acids. The CDR3 loop is CASMGGALYSTDTQYF. The CDR3 DNA reads as TGTGCCAGCATGGGGGGGGCGCTTTATAGCACAGATACGCAGTATTTT.

The V and J genes are TRBV20-1 and TRBJ1-4, with D unresolved. Germline loops: CDR1 DFQATT, CDR2 SNEGSKA (reference sequence). CDR3 length equals 12 residues. V lost 2 bases to trimming and J lost 7 bases, with 8 bases between them. CDR3 in amino acids: CSARMTSEKLFF. The CDR3 DNA reads as TGCAGTGCTAGAATGACGAGTGAAAAACTGTTTTTT.

This clonotype has only a few counts. DNA of the CDR3: TGCGCCAGCAGCCAAGGCAAACCCTTATCCACAGGGGACGAGCAGTACTTC. Its translation is CASSQGKPLSTGDEQYF. This rearrangement joins TRBV4-1 to TRBJ2-7, with 7 bases that match TRBD1. Germline V CDR1 and CDR2: MGHRA, YSYEKL. J was trimmed by 5 bases and V by 1 base; bases with no gene match: 14. CDR3 length: 17 residues.

The V call is TRBV20-1, the J call TRBJ1-2, with 7 positions matching TRBD1. The CDR3 spans 14 residues. CDR1 is DFQATT, CDR2 SNEGSKA, per germline (reference sequence). V lost 6 bases to trimming and J lost 4 bases; unmatched junction nucleotides: 11. The CDR3 bases are TGCAGTGCCGACAGGGAAATTCTGAGCTATGGCTACACCTTC. Its translation is CSADREILSYGYTF.

This chain links TRBV19 with TRBJ1-5; D not certain. Trimming removed 3 bases from V and 5 bases from J, with 8 bases in between. The germline CDR1 and CDR2 sequences are LNHDA and SQIVND (reference sequence). The CDR3 loop spans 13 amino acids. CDR3 residues: CASSMDGHQPQHF. The CDR3 nucleotides read TGTGCCAGTAGTATGGACGGTCATCAGCCCCAGCATTTT. Looking up the rest from reference TRBV19 and TRBJ1-5 gives the full variable domain: DGGITQSPKYLFRKEGQNVTLSCEQNLNHDAMYWYRQDPGQGLRLIYYSQIVNDFQKGDIAEGYSVSREKKESFPLTVTSAQKNPTAFYLCASSMDGHQPQHFGDGTRLSIL.

The J gene is TRBJ1-5, the V gene TRBV15, with D tentatively TRBD1 (6 bases). The CDR3 is made up of 15 amino acids. V gave up 0 bases and J gave up 6 bases, with 12 bases separating them. Per the germline V gene, CDR1 is LNHNV and CDR2 is YYDKDF (reference sequence). As DNA, the CDR3 is TGTGCCACCAGCAGAGAAGGGGGGATGACTCAGCCCCAGCATTTT. As protein: CATSREGGMTQPQHF.

About this clonotype: Relative to the germline gene, one junction end is altered; a read error may explain this. The chain employs TRBV14 and TRBJ2-2, with 7 bases lining up with TRBD1. Germline V lookup: CDR1 SGHDN, CDR2 FVKESK. The CDR3 runs to 15 residues. The CDR3 sequence is CASSQVHRGTGELFF. The CDR3 bases are TGTGCCAGCAGCCAAGTTCACAGGGGAACCGGGGAACTGTTTTTT.

This clonotype was found a few times. The chain has TRBV29-1 and TRBJ2-7, with a possible D match to TRBD1 (7 bases). Trimming removed 4 bases from V and 7 bases from J, with 14 bases in between. Germline V gives CDR1 SQVTM, CDR2 ANQGSEA. The CDR3 contains 12 residues. The CDR3 loop reads CSVVKGAGEQYF. The CDR3 region has the DNA TGCAGCGTTGTGAAGGGGGCGGGAGAGCAGTACTTC.

This clonotype was counted only a few times. The chain has TRBV27 and TRBJ2-7, with 9 bases identical to TRBD2. V lost 5 bases and J lost 5; bases outside the gene matches: 13. The CDR3 sequence is 16 residues long. The V gene's germline CDR1 is MNHEY and CDR2 SMNVEV (reference sequence). The CDR3: CASSHRMVAGVDEQYF. The CDR3 DNA reads TGTGCCAGCAGTCATAGGATGGTAGCGGGGGTCGACGAGCAGTACTTC.

The chain combines TRBV3-1 with TRBJ2-2, with TRBD1 matching 11 bases. The CDR3 contains 17 residues. CDR1 is LGHDT, CDR2 YNNKEL, per germline (reference sequence). With 3 bases clipped from V and 3 bases from J, the junction kept 6 bases outside the gene matches. This chain's CDR3 is CASSQQDRGLYTGELFF. The CDR3 nucleotides are TGTGCCAGCAGCCAGCAGGACAGGGGGCTCTACACCGGGGAGCTGTTTTTT.

The genes are TRBV5-1 and TRBJ2-6; 7 positions agree with TRBD1. The germline CDR1 and CDR2 sequences are SGHRS and YFSETQ. Unmatched junction bases numbered 8, after V lost 2 bases and J lost 0 bases. There are 18 residues in the CDR3. This CDR3 is CASSFGQAISSGANVLTF. The CDR3 coding sequence is TGCGCCAGCAGCTTCGGACAGGCGATTAGCTCTGGGGCCAACGTCCTGACTTTC.

This clonotype has more than one count but fewer than ten. V gene TRBV21-1 combines with J gene TRBJ2-5; the table's D call, TRBD1, has no DNA check behind it. TRBV21-1 is deemed a pseudogene. The CDR3 runs to 11 residues. CDR3: CASRFGGTQYF. CDR3 nucleotides: TGTGCCAGCAGATTTGGGGGGACCCAGTACTTC.

The chain combines TRBV20-1 with TRBJ1-3; D is ambiguous. Per the germline V gene, CDR1 is DFQATT and CDR2 is SNEGSKA (reference sequence). The CDR3 length is 13 residues. V dropped 0 bases and J dropped 0 bases, with 3 bases sitting between them. The DNA for the CDR3 is TGCAGTGCTAGAGACTTCTCTGGAAACACCATATATTTT. Its protein product is CSARDFSGNTIYF.

The V and J genes are TRBV18 and TRBJ1-4; D is perhaps TRBD1 (6 bases). The germline CDR1 and CDR2 sequences are KGHSH and LQKENI. The V end was cut by 5 bases, the J end by 7 bases, with 26 bases between. The CDR3 contains 18 residues. In DNA, the CDR3 is TGTGCCAGCTCAACTTTCCGGGACAACCTTCAACTTGGTGAAAAACTGTTTTTT. Translating it yields CASSTFRDNLQLGEKLFF.

The chain is built from TRBV20-1 and TRBJ1-3; tentative D call: TRBD1 (5 bases). V gave up 2 bases and J gave up 5 bases, with 16 bases separating them. CDR3 size: 15 residues. The germline CDR1 and CDR2 sequences are DFQATT and SNEGSKA (reference sequence). The CDR3 DNA follows: TGCAGTGCTAGAATCCTCGACAGAATTCGAAACACCATATATTTT. This sequence encodes CSARILDRIRNTIYF.

The gene calls are TRBV7-2 and TRBJ2-1, with TRBD2 matching over 12 bases. CDR1 and CDR2 from the germline V gene are SGHTA and FQGNSA. CDR3 size: 13 residues. V shed 9 bases and J 8 bases; nucleotides not matched to a gene: 5. CDR3 amino acids: CASSTSGSHEQFF. For the CDR3, the DNA is TGTGCCAGTTCGACTAGCGGGAGTCATGAGCAGTTCTTC.

The chain couples TRBV6-6 to TRBJ1-1; tentatively, D is TRBD1 (5 bases). The ends were cut back, 7 bases at V and 11 bases at J, with 17 bases in the middle. CDR3 length: 12 residues. The germline V gene has CDR1 MNHNY and CDR2 SVGAGI (reference sequence). In DNA, the CDR3 is TGTGCCAGCACCGAGATCAGGGCGGACGCTTTCTTT. It is translated as CASTEIRADAFF.

Ten or more counts support this clonotype. V usage is TRBV12-3 or TRBV12-4 and J usage is TRBJ1-5; no clear D. Trimming pared 1 base from V and 4 bases from J, leaving 5 bases between. The CDR3 has 13 amino acids. Here the CDR3 reads CASSLVLNQPQHF. DNA for the CDR3: TGTGCCAGCAGTTTAGTGTTAAATCAGCCCCAGCATTTT.

This clonotype has more than one count but fewer than ten. This rearrangement joins TRBV6-2 or TRBV6-3 to TRBJ2-7; D may be TRBD2 (5 bases). CDR1 is MNHEY, CDR2 SVGEGT, per germline. V lost 2 bases and J lost 5, with 13 bases in between. This CDR3 region has 14 residues. As DNA, the CDR3 is TGTGCCAGCAGTTACGGGAGCCGCATCGACGAGCAGTACTTC. It specifies CASSYGSRIDEQYF.

This clonotype was found many times. The chain uses TRBV3-1 and TRBJ1-6; D possibly corresponds to TRBD1 (6 bases). The CDR3 contains 17 residues. Trimming pared 3 bases from V and 0 bases from J, leaving 12 bases between. Germline CDR1 LGHDT, CDR2 YNNKEL (reference sequence). CDR3 DNA: TGTGCCAGCAGCCAGACAGGACCGAGCTCCTATAATTCACCCCTCCACTTT. Protein sequence: CASSQTGPSSYNSPLHF.

This clonotype was recorded many times. The genes are TRBV4-2 and TRBJ2-7; D unresolved. The CDR3 is made up of 15 amino acids. V lost 0 bases to trimming and J lost 7 bases, with 16 bases between them. Germline V lookup: CDR1 LGHNA, CDR2 YNFKEQ. The CDR3 DNA sequence: TGTGCCAGCAGCCAAGATCATATGGTGGACGCTGAGCAGTACTTC. Translating gives CASSQDHMVDAEQYF.

The V call is TRBV4-2, the J call TRBJ1-5, with a tentative D call TRBD1 (5 bases). Trimming took off 0 bases at V and 7 bases at J, with 16 bases between the two ends. CDR1 and CDR2 (germline): LGHNA, YNFKEQ. The CDR3 is 16 amino acids. CDR3 in DNA: TGTGCCAGCAGCCAAGAAATCATGCTGGGGGAACAGCCCCAGCATTTT. Amino acid sequence: CASSQEIMLGEQPQHF.

This chain uses TRBV3-1 with TRBJ2-3, with 8 bases aligning to TRBD2. V trimming: 2 bases; J trimming: 2 bases; junction bases outside the gene matches: 18. The CDR3 sequence is 20 residues long. CDR1 is LGHDT, CDR2 YNNKEL, per germline (reference sequence). The DNA for the CDR3 is TGTGCCAGCAGCCAAAGGCCGCGAGGCGGGAGGTCCCGATACACAGATACGCAGTATTTT. Translating it yields CASSQRPRGGRSRYTDTQYF.

This clonotype was recorded at least ten times. V is TRBV7-6 and J is TRBJ2-3; 10 bases fit TRBD2. Germline CDR1 SGHVS, CDR2 FNYEAQ. J gave up 2 bases and V 1 base, and 6 bases lay outside the gene matches. CDR3 length: 17 residues. The CDR3 sequence is CASSLGPSGRDTDTQYF. The CDR3 nucleotides are TGTGCCAGCAGCTTAGGCCCTAGCGGGAGAGACACAGATACGCAGTATTTT.